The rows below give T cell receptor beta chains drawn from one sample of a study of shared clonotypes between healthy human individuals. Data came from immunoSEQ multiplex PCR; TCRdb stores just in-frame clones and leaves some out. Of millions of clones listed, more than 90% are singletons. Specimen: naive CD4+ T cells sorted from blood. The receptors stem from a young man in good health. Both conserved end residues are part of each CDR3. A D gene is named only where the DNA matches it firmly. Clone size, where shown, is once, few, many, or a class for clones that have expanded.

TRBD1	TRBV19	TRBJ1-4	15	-	CASSSPGQAAEKLFF	TGTGCCAGTAGTAGTCCGGGACAGGCAGCTGAAAAACTGTTTTTT
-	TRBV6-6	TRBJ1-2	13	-	CASIPGYGYGYTF	TGTGCCAGCATCCCGGGGTACGGCTATGGCTACACCTTC
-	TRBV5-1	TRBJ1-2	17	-	CASSLVPGASWTDGYTF	TGCGCCAGCAGCTTGGTTCCAGGGGCCAGTTGGACGGATGGCTACACCTTC
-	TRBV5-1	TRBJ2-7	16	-	CASSPEGGTATYEQYF	TGCGCCAGCAGCCCCGAGGGCGGGACAGCTACCTACGAGCAGTACTTC
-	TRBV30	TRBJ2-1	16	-	CAWSISGGVNYNEQFF	TGTGCCTGGAGCATTTCGGGCGGAGTAAATTACAATGAGCAGTTCTTC
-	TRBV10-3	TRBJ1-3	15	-	CATSRVQGRENTIYF	TGTGCCACCAGTCGGGTACAGGGAAGAGAAAACACCATATATTTT
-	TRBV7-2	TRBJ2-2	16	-	CASSLAPGQRTGELFF	TGTGCCAGCAGCTTAGCACCGGGACAACGCACCGGGGAGCTGTTTTTT
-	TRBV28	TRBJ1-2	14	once	CASSLWQVERGYTF	TGTGCCAGCAGTTTATGGCAGGTCGAGAGAGGCTACACCTTC
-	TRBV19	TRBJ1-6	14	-	CASSIAAAGSPLHF	TGTGCCAGTAGTATTGCCGCGGCGGGTTCACCCCTCCACTTT
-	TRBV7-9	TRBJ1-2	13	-	CASSHEGTDGYTF	TGTGCCAGCAGCCACGAAGGGACGGATGGCTACACCTTC
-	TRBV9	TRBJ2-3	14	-	CASSGVGSTDTQYF	TGTGCCAGCAGCGGCGTAGGCAGCACAGATACGCAGTATTTT
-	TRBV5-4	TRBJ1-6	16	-	CASRTIQGGNNSPLHF	TGTGCCAGCAGAACTATACAGGGTGGAAATAATTCACCCCTCCACTTT
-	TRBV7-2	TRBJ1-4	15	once	CASSLMGEANEKLFF	TGTGCCAGCAGCTTAATGGGGGAAGCTAATGAAAAACTGTTTTTT
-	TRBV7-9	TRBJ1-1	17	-	CASSRKTEWKGDAEAFF	TGTGCCAGCAGCCGAAAGACGGAATGGAAGGGGGATGCTGAAGCTTTCTTT
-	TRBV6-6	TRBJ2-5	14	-	CASSSDSGIETQYF	TGTGCCAGCAGTTCAGACAGCGGAATAGAGACCCAGTACTTC
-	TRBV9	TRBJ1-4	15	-	CASSVGNRDNEKLFF	TGTGCCAGCAGCGTAGGGAATCGGGATAATGAAAAACTGTTTTTT
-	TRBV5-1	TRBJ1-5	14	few	CASTWTDSNQPQHF	TGCGCCAGCACCTGGACAGATAGCAATCAGCCCCAGCATTTT
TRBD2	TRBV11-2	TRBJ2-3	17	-	CASSAEPLAGKADTQYF	TGTGCCAGCAGCGCTGAGCCCCTAGCGGGGAAGGCAGATACGCAGTATTTT
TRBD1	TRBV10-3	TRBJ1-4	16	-	CAISARDSPNNEKLFF	TGTGCCATCAGTGCCCGGGACAGCCCTAATAATGAAAAACTGTTTTTT
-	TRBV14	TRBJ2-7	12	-	CASSQGWGEQYF	TGTGCCAGCAGCCAAGGGTGGGGCGAGCAGTACTTC
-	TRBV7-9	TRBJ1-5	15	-	CASSQVGAGSQPQHF	TGTGCCAGCAGCCAGGTGGGGGCAGGCTCTCAGCCCCAGCATTTT
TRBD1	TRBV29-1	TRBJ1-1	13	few	CSAKTGGRGEAFF	TGCAGCGCCAAGACAGGGGGTCGCGGTGAAGCTTTCTTT
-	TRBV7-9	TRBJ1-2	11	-	CASSAKYGYTF	TGTGCCAGCAGCGCTAAGTATGGCTACACCTTC
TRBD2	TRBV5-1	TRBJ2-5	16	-	CASSWQSAGGQETQYF	TGCGCCAGCAGCTGGCAGTCGGCGGGGGGCCAAGAGACCCAGTACTTC
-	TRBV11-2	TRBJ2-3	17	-	CASSTRGGSARGDTQYF	TGTGCCAGCAGCACCCGCGGAGGGTCGGCGAGGGGGGATACGCAGTATTTT